The sequence of this T cell receptor (beta chain) was determined in a study of shared T cell receptors in the human thymus. Clones were read by immunoSEQ multiplex PCR, and TCRdb kept only the in-frame ones, dropping some. The sample yields hundreds of thousands of clones, 70% to 90% seen once. Germline V CDR1 and CDR2: MDHEN, SYDVKM. Trimming pared 2 bases from V and 5 bases from J, leaving 12 bases between. The CDR3 length is 14 residues. This same sample was also part of a study on human thymus T cells.

The chain links TRBV28 to TRBJ1-2; weak D call: TRBD1 (5 bases). The sequence was collected from a boy in the first two years of life with a congenital heart defect. Material: thymocytes. CDR3 bases: TGTGCCAGCAGTTTACCGAGACAGTCGTATGGCTACACCTTC. Translating it yields CASSLPRQSYGYTF.